This record looks at one TCR beta chain sequence and its context. The antigen it binds to is not known. Nothing much larger sits one base from this clone, and base qualities are not available. The data were taken from a study of post-analysis software for immune sequencing data (dated by TCRdb to between 2014 and 2016). Study-level background: Recorded disease courses included relapsing-remitting, secondary progressive and progressive-relapsing multiple sclerosis, with some patients lacking subtype annotation. Patient repertoires were compared against over ten previously published healthy control repertoires from donors aged about 6 to 27 years. A subset of samples was prepared in parallel using single-end sample barcoding, then pooled and co-amplified after Illumina adapter ligation.

Library generation was performed with PCR. Sequenced using an Illumina HiSeq 2500. To reduce PCR and sequencing biases, unique molecular identifiers were built into the TCR beta cDNA libraries. Some 500,000 cDNA molecules were obtained per 1 to 10 million input T cells, so each molecule approximated one T cell. The patient libraries were prepared and sequenced using the same protocol as the earlier healthy control dataset. Samples belonging to the same batch were prepared together, multiplexed and sequenced on a shared HiSeq lane. Regarding the original processing steps: Raw barcoded reads were processed with MIGEC, discarding single-read molecular identifier groups before consensus assembly and CDR3 extraction. VDJtools was used for post-analysis of the clonotype tables, with diversity normalized by down-sampling every dataset to the smallest sample size. Repertoire overlap clustering matched CDR3 amino acid but not nucleotide sequences to correct batch-related cross-sample contamination. TCRdb reran the public reads through fastp at Q25 and MiXCR, keeping productive beta chains. For every CDR3 protein sequence, its rows merge into one entry that carries the most common genes and DNA. The V and J calls were determined by TCRdb, not by the authors. The sample table records approximately 350,000 distinct CDR3 sequences; around 37% of these occur just once. Around an eighth of the sample belongs to the ten largest clones.

Here is what the overall study found, with its caveats: Compared with controls, multiple sclerosis patients had significantly lower normalized Chao1 diversity, a finding suggesting substantial peripheral T-cell clonal expansion. When samples were clustered directly using the F measure, samples prepared in the same batch co-clustered strongly, which prompted a batch-effect correction. The control group was slightly older than the multiple sclerosis patient group. Patients showed significantly higher frequencies than controls for about 5 TRBV segments, among them TRBV5-6, TRBV5-1 and TRBV20-1.

The CDR3 runs 13 amino acids, cysteine and phenylalanine included. The read is trimmed to its CDR3 DNA, 39 bases read in frame from base 1. Sequences ENHRY (CDR1) and SYGVKD (CDR2) are obtained from the germline V gene. Trimming costs V 0 bases and J 8 bases, and their ends lie 10 bases apart. To demonstrate the VDJtools post-analysis software, the study profiled TCR beta repertoires from the peripheral blood of about a dozen young patients with multiple sclerosis. The patients with multiple sclerosis were children and adolescents between about 6 and 17 years of age. The sequenced material came from blood. The receptor chain draws on TRBV10-3 and TRBJ1-2, with the D gene uncertain. This TCR was recovered from a girl between 10 and 17 years old with multiple sclerosis. The nucleotide sequence reads as follows: TGTGCCATCAGTGAGTCGGCGGTACGAGGCTACACCTTC. This is translated as CAISESAVRGYTF.